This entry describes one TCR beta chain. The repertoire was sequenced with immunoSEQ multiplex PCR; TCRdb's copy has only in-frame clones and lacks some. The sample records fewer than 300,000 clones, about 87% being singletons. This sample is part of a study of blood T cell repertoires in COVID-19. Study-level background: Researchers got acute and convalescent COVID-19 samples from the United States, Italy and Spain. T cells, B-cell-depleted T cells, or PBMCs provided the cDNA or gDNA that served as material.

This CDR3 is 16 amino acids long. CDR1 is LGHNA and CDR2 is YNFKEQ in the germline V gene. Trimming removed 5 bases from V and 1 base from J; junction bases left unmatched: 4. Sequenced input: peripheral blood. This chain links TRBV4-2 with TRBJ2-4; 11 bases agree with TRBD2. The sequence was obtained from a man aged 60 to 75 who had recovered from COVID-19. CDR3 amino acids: CASSGSGGAAKNIQYF. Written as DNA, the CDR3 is TGTGCCAGCAGCGGTAGCGGGGGGGCCGCCAAAAACATTCAGTACTTC.